The next 9 T cell receptor beta chains were all read from a single sample in a study of shared clonotypes between healthy human individuals. Method: immunoSEQ multiplex PCR; TCRdb's copy keeps in-frame clones and lacks some. Of 600,000 to 800,000 clones in the sample, around 77% were seen once. Material for sequencing was memory CD4+ T cells sorted from blood. Specified subset: CD45RA-negative fraction. These receptors were taken from a woman in her twenties or thirties in good health.

The V gene is TRBV2, the J gene TRBJ2-5; weak D call: TRBD1 (5 bases). The CDR3 consists of 13 residues. The germline V gene has CDR1 SNHLY and CDR2 FYNNEI. Trimming removed 2 bases at V and 1 base at J, with 5 bases between. The CDR3 loop reads CASSEQGQETQYF. CDR3 DNA: TGTGCCAGCAGTGAACAGGGCCAAGAGACCCAGTACTTC. The full variable domain, with the rest looked up from reference TRBV2 and TRBJ2-5, is EPEVTQTPSHQVTQMGQEVILRCVPISNHLYFYWYRQILGQKVEFLVSFYNNEISEKSEIFDDQFSVERPDGSNFTLKIRSTKLEDSAMYFCASSEQGQETQYFGPGTRLLVL.

The sample holds many counts of this clone. This chain links TRBV6-5 with TRBJ1-2, with 9 bases lining up with TRBD1. The CDR3 covers 16 residues. The V and J ends lost 0 bases and 6 bases, in that order; junction bases with no gene match: 8. The germline V gene has CDR1 MNHEY and CDR2 SVGAGI. The chain's CDR3 is CASSYSTGQGIDGYTF. CDR3 nucleotide sequence: TGTGCCAGCAGTTACTCGACCGGACAGGGGATCGATGGCTACACCTTC.

This clone turned up a few times. The chain recombines TRBV19 with TRBJ1-3; tentative D call: TRBD1 (6 bases). The CDR3 loop spans 14 amino acids. The V gene lost 7 bases and the J gene lost 1 base, with 11 bases spanning the gap. The germline CDR1 and CDR2 sequences are LNHDA and SQIVND (reference sequence). CDR3 DNA: TGTGCCAGTATCGGGGGGACATCTGGAAACACCATATATTTT. It specifies CASIGGTSGNTIYF.

This chain joins TRBV19 and TRBJ1-4; unclear D gene. The length of the CDR3 is 13 residues. The V gene lost 4 bases and the J gene lost 5 bases, with 8 bases spanning the gap. Germline-derived CDR1 and CDR2 are LNHDA and SQIVND (reference sequence). The chain's CDR3 is CASSTTRNEKLFF. CDR3 nucleotides: TGTGCCAGTAGTACTACCCGGAATGAAAAACTGTTTTTT.

The V call is TRBV6-1, the J call TRBJ2-2; the match to TRBD2 covers 9 bases. This CDR3 has 15 residues. From germline, CDR1 is MNHNS and CDR2 SASEGT. With V trimmed by 7 bases and J by 9 bases, 12 bases remained unmatched. This CDR3 is CASNGLAGSHRELFF. The CDR3 DNA follows: TGTGCCAGCAATGGTCTAGCGGGATCCCACCGGGAGCTGTTTTTT.

V usage is TRBV12-5 and J usage is TRBJ2-1, with D unresolved. There are 11 residues in the CDR3. CDR1 and CDR2 (germline): LGHNT, FRNRAP. With 7 bases removed from V and 9 bases from J, the gap between germline ends came to 10 bases. This CDR3 reads CASAFVGEQFF. The CDR3 nucleotides read TGTGCTAGTGCGTTTGTTGGTGAGCAGTTCTTC.

V is TRBV19 and J is TRBJ2-1, with D possibly TRBD2 on 7 matching bases. With 5 bases removed from V and 4 bases from J, the gap between germline ends came to 12 bases. Looked up from germline, CDR1 is LNHDA and CDR2 is SQIVND (reference sequence). This CDR3 is built from 14 residues. CDR3 protein: CASSEGGVYNEQFF. Written as DNA, the CDR3 is TGTGCCAGTAGTGAGGGGGGGGTTTACAATGAGCAGTTCTTC. Variable domain in full (rest from reference TRBV19 and TRBJ2-1): DGGITQSPKYLFRKEGQNVTLSCEQNLNHDAMYWYRQDPGQGLRLIYYSQIVNDFQKGDIAEGYSVSREKKESFPLTVTSAQKNPTAFYLCASSEGGVYNEQFFGPGTRLTVL.

This clone is a singleton in its sample. V and J are TRBV18 and TRBJ1-5; 9 bases map to TRBD1. CDR3 length: 15 amino acids. V shed 3 bases, J shed 5 bases, and the junction held 5 bases outside the gene matches. Per the germline V gene, CDR1 is KGHSH and CDR2 is LQKENI. CDR3 sequence: CASSPGTGPDQPQHF. As DNA, the CDR3 is TGTGCCAGCTCACCGGGGACAGGGCCGGATCAGCCCCAGCATTTT. The entire variable domain, with the rest obtained from reference TRBV18 and TRBJ1-5, is as follows: NAGVMQNPRHLVRRRGQEARLRCSPMKGHSHVYWYRQLPEEGLKFMVYLQKENIIDESGMPKERFSAEFPKEGPSILRIQQVVRGDSAAYFCASSPGTGPDQPQHFGDGTRLSIL.

This clone was found a few times. A much larger clone sits a single nucleotide away, making a read error possible. Different DNA sequences within this sample yield the same CDR3. The J gene is TRBJ2-7, the V gene TRBV29-1; D gene ambiguous. This CDR3 has 10 residues. CDR1 is SQVTM and CDR2 is ANQGSEA in the germline V gene. V lost 4 bases to trimming and J lost 3 bases, with 4 bases between them. As DNA, the CDR3 is TGCAGCGTTGGGGGCTACGAGCAGTACTTC. It specifies CSVGGYEQYF.